Each of the 13 T cell receptor beta chains below was sequenced from the same sample in a study of blood T cell repertoires in COVID-19. Sequencing used immunoSEQ multiplex PCR; TCRdb keeps in-frame clones, though not all of them. The table includes more than 80,000 clones, about 71% detected once. The sample was peripheral blood. The receptors were sampled from a woman aged 60-75 years in a cohort sampled during active or convalescent COVID-19.

This clone turned up a few times. The J gene is TRBJ2-7, the V gene TRBV3-1 (or the pseudogene TRBV3-2), with 12 positions matching TRBD2. The CDR3 loop spans 16 amino acids. Germline V lookup: CDR1 LGHDT, CDR2 YNNKEL (reference sequence). With V trimmed by 1 base and J by 6 bases, 7 bases remained unmatched. This CDR3 is CASSQAGASGGGEQYF. The DNA of the CDR3 is TGTGCCAGCAGCCAAGCTGGAGCTAGCGGGGGGGGCGAGCAGTACTTC.

In its sample, this clone was seen a few times. The genes are TRBV5-1 and TRBJ2-2; TRBD1 aligns across 12 bases. The V gene end was trimmed by 0 bases and the J gene end by 3 bases; junction bases not matched to a gene: 15. Per germline, CDR1 SGHRS and CDR2 YFSETQ. This CDR3 has 21 amino acids. The CDR3 protein is CASSLVRDRGLFFSYTGELFF. The DNA of the CDR3 is TGCGCCAGCAGCTTGGTCCGGGACAGGGGGCTCTTCTTTTCTTACACCGGGGAGCTGTTTTTT. Based on the CDR3 plus reference TRBV5-1 and TRBJ2-2, the full variable domain is KAGVTQTPRYLIKTRGQQVTLSCSPISGHRSVSWYQQTPGQGLQFLFEYFSETQRNKGNFPGRFSGRQFSNSRSEMNVSTLELGDSALYLCASSLVRDRGLFFSYTGELFFGEGSRLTVL.

V usage is TRBV2 and J usage is TRBJ2-5, with TRBD2 matching 16 bases. With 6 bases clipped from V and 5 bases from J, the junction kept 9 bases outside the gene matches. Germline CDR1 and CDR2: SNHLY and FYNNEI. The CDR3 has 17 residues. In DNA form, the CDR3 reads TGTGCCAGCAGCGCCGGGACTAGCGGGGGGGCCTACGAGACCCAGTACTTC. Its protein is CASSAGTSGGAYETQYF.

This clone was counted a single time. This sequence joins TRBV9 and TRBJ1-3; TRBD1 is a possible D gene (6 bases). V lost 3 bases, J lost 1 base, and 11 bases lay in between. CDR1 and CDR2 (germline): SGDLS, YYNGEE. The length of the CDR3 is 15 residues. The CDR3 reads CASSALGQSGNTIYF. CDR3 in DNA: TGTGCCAGCAGCGCGCTTGGACAGTCTGGAAACACCATATATTTT.

The V gene is TRBV6-6, the J gene TRBJ1-2; 8 bases align to TRBD1. After removal of 2 bases from V and 1 base from J, the junction contained 6 bases not matched to a gene. Germline CDR1 reads MNHNY; CDR2 reads SVGAGI (reference sequence). The CDR3 contains 16 residues. CDR3 coding DNA: TGTGCCAGCAGTTACCCCCCGGACAGGGATAACTATGGCTACACCTTC. It codes for CASSYPPDRDNYGYTF.

The chain carries TRBV24-1 and TRBJ1-5; 9 nucleotides line up with TRBD1. Germline V gene lookup returns CDR1 KGHDR and CDR2 SFDVKD. Losses at the gene ends were 2 bases for V and 4 bases for J; bases not matched to a gene: 5. The CDR3 is 16 residues long. The CDR3 DNA reads as TGTGCCACCAGTGATTCGGGACAGGGAGGGAATCAGCCCCAGCATTTT. Amino acid sequence: CATSDSGQGGNQPQHF.

The chain links TRBV7-9 to TRBJ1-2; D may be TRBD1 (6 bases). The V end lost 5 bases, the J end lost 7 bases, and 11 bases lay between the germline ends. Germline V gives CDR1 SEHNR, CDR2 FQNEAQ (reference sequence). The CDR3 consists of 12 residues. The DNA for the CDR3 is TGTGCCAGCAGCCCCCACAGGGCTGGCTACACCTTC. It specifies CASSPHRAGYTF.

CDR3 sequence (DNA): TGCAGCGTTGTGGGGCCAGCTGATGGCTACACCTTC. This encodes CSVVGPADGYTF. The gene calls are TRBV29-1 and TRBJ1-2; D might be TRBD1 (5 bases). The CDR3 totals 12 residues. Germline lookup yields CDR1 SQVTM and CDR2 ANQGSEA. V dropped 4 bases and J dropped 6 bases, with 12 bases sitting between them.

The chain combines TRBV7-2 with TRBJ1-5, with D tentatively TRBD1 (6 bases). V lost 5 bases, J lost 7 bases, and 12 bases lay in between. CDR1 is SGHTA, CDR2 FQGNSA, per germline. CDR3 size: 13 residues. The CDR3 sequence is CASSLGQFQPQHF. DNA of the CDR3: TGTGCCAGCAGCCTAGGACAGTTCCAGCCCCAGCATTTT.

The chain joins TRBV5-1 to TRBJ2-3, with D maybe TRBD1 (5 bases). V lost 0 bases, J lost 3 bases, and 5 bases lay in between. Looked up from germline, CDR1 is SGHRS and CDR2 is YFSETQ. The CDR3 has 13 residues. CDR3: CASSLGQTDTQYF. The CDR3 DNA follows: TGCGCCAGCAGCTTGGGACAGACAGATACGCAGTATTTT.

This clone was detected many times. V usage is TRBV20-1 and J usage is TRBJ1-6; no firm D call. Germline V lookup: CDR1 DFQATT, CDR2 SNEGSKA (reference sequence). The CDR3 loop spans 17 amino acids. Trimming shortened V by 3 bases and J by 4 bases, and 19 bases separated the two germline ends. CDR3 sequence: CSASSEGMGWYNSPLHF. CDR3 coding DNA: TGCAGTGCTAGTTCCGAGGGAATGGGTTGGTATAATTCACCCCTCCACTTT.

The chain recombines TRBV7-6 with TRBJ2-3; D gene ambiguous. V was pared by 3 bases and J by 0 bases, with 13 bases between. From germline, CDR1 is SGHVS and CDR2 FNYEAQ. CDR3 size: 16 residues. The CDR3 protein is CASSFDFLQSTDTQYF. The DNA for the CDR3 is TGTGCCAGCAGCTTCGACTTCCTCCAAAGCACAGATACGCAGTATTTT.

This clone has just a few counts. The chain combines TRBV28 with TRBJ2-3; a weak D match, TRBD1 (6 bases). The CDR3 consists of 15 residues. Germline CDR1 is MDHEN and CDR2 is SYDVKM. V lost 5 bases and J 1 base, leaving 13 bases between the germline ends. The CDR3, as DNA: TGTGCCAGCAGTATACCGGCAGGGGGCACAGATACGCAGTATTTT. It translates to CASSIPAGGTDTQYF.